Included here is one T cell receptor beta chain sequence, with context. What it recognizes is unknown. TCRdb keeps only in-frame clones here, not all; method: immunoSEQ multiplex PCR. This sample has around 96,000 clones; about 89% occur once, and the top ten carry 9.5% to 13%. Pooling was applied to second doses at about 4 or about 12 weeks. This sample is part of a study of T cell responses to AZD1222 COVID-19 vaccine. Study results and limitations: Unmutated regions of variants are reportedly targeted by nearly half of spike-specific TCRs. The peak T cell response came first, and repertoires were sampled only after it. The donor cohort was predominantly white British with a female majority, and clonal diversity may have been underestimated.

V shed 4 bases and J shed 6 bases, with 12 bases lying between them. CDR3 length: 13 residues. The gene calls are TRBV12-3 or TRBV12-4 and TRBJ1-2; D might be TRBD1 (5 bases). This TCR was sampled from an adult who received the AZD1222 COVID-19 vaccine. The starting material was peripheral blood, obtained 28 days after the second AZD1222 dose. CDR3 in amino acids: CASSYGGSDGYTF. The CDR3 bases are TGTGCCAGCAGTTATGGGGGGTCGGATGGCTACACCTTC.